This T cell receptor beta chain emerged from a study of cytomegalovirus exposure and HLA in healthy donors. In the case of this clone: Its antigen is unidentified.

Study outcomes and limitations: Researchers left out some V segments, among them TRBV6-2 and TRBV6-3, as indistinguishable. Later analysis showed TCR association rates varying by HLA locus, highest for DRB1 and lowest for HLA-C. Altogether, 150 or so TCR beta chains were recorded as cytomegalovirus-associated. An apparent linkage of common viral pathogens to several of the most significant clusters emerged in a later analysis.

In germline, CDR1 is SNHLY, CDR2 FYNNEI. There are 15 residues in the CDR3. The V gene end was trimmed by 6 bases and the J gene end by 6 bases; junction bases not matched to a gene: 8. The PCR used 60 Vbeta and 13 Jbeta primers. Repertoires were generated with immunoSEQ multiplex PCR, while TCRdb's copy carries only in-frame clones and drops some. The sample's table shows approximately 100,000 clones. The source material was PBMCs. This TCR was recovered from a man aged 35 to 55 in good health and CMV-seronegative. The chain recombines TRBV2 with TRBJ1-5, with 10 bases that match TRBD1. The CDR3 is CASRAGQGPGQPQHF. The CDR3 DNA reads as TGTGCCAGCAGAGCGGGACAGGGGCCGGGTCAGCCCCAGCATTTT.